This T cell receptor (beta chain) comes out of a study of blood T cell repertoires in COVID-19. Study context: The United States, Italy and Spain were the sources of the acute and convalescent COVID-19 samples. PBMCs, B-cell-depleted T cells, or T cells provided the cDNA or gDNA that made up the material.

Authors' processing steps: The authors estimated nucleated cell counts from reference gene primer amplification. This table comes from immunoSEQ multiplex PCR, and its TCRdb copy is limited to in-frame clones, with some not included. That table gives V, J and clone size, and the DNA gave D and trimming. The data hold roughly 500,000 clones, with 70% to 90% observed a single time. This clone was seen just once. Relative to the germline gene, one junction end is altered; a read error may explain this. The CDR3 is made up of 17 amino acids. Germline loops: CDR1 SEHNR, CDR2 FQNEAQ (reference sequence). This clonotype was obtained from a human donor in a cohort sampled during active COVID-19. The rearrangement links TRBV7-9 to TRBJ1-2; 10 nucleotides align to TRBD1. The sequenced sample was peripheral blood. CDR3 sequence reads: CTSSLDRGLFYPLRYTF. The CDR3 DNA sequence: TGTACCAGCAGCTTAGACAGGGGGCTCTTTTACCCCCTAAGATACACCTTC.